A single sample gave rise to the 20 T cell receptor beta chains below, sequenced in a study of T cells in Graves' hyperthyroidism and ophthalmopathy. RNA transcripts were the template for amplifying TCR beta CDR3 regions. Carried out on the TCR CDR3, a first-round RT-PCR used the HTBI primer set. TCRdb re-called the multiplex PCR reads through MiXCR, storing one row per CDR3 protein. The sample consists of some 550,000 distinct CDR3 sequences, around 15% of them appearing once. The sample was blood. These receptor sequences come from a woman aged 40 to 55 with Graves' ophthalmopathy.

This clonotype appeared many times. V gene TRBV3-1 combines with J gene TRBJ1-1; TRBD1 matches 9 bases. Trimming took 6 bases from V and 4 from J; bases not matched to a gene: 3. Germline CDR1 LGHDT, CDR2 YNNKEL (reference sequence). The CDR3 contains 13 residues. The CDR3 DNA reads TGTGCCAGCAGGGTGACAGGGGGCACTGAAGCTTTCTTT. The encoded protein is CASRVTGGTEAFF.

This chain uses TRBV19 with TRBJ2-1; D uncertain. Per germline, CDR1 LNHDA and CDR2 SQIVND (reference sequence). This CDR3 has 13 amino acids. Trimming cost V 0 bases and J 12 bases, with 12 bases left between them. Here the CDR3 reads CASSIDAQAGQFF. The DNA of the CDR3 is TGTGCCAGTAGTATAGATGCCCAGGCCGGGCAGTTCTTC.

This clonotype was seen many times. The chain links TRBV30 to TRBJ2-2; no clear D. This CDR3 contains 13 residues. CDR1 and CDR2 (germline): GTSNPN, SVGIG (reference sequence). V dropped 0 bases and J dropped 5 bases, with 7 bases sitting between them. The CDR3: CAWSVFGTGELFF. In DNA form, the CDR3 reads TGTGCCTGGAGTGTGTTTGGGACCGGGGAGCTGTTTTTT. Variable domain in full (rest from reference TRBV30 and TRBJ2-2): SQTIHQWPATLVQPVGSPLSLECTVEGTSNPNLYWYRQAAGRGLQLLFYSVGIGQISSEVPQNLSASRPQDRQFILSSKKLLLSDSGFYLCAWSVFGTGELFFGEGSRLTVL.

This clonotype was found many times. This chain joins TRBV5-1 and TRBJ1-2; D is undetermined. V was clipped by 0 bases and J by 5 bases, with 11 bases between them. The germline V gene encodes CDR1 SGHRS and CDR2 YFSETQ. The CDR3 is 14 amino acids. The CDR3: CASSLASFKYGYTF. CDR3 nucleotide sequence: TGCGCCAGCAGCTTGGCCAGCTTTAAATATGGCTACACCTTC. The full variable domain, its missing parts supplied by reference TRBV5-1 and TRBJ1-2, is KAGVTQTPRYLIKTRGQQVTLSCSPISGHRSVSWYQQTPGQGLQFLFEYFSETQRNKGNFPGRFSGRQFSNSRSEMNVSTLELGDSALYLCASSLASFKYGYTFGSGTRLTVV.

The sample holds many counts of this clonotype. The chain joins TRBV19 to TRBJ2-3; 8 bases are shared with TRBD2. Germline values: CDR1 LNHDA, CDR2 SQIVND (reference sequence). V was pared by 6 bases and J by 1 base, with 3 bases of the junction left unmatched. The CDR3 extends over 14 amino acids. CDR3 in DNA: TGTGCCAGTAGAACTAGCGGAGGCACAGATACGCAGTATTTT. Its protein product is CASRTSGGTDTQYF.

This clonotype appeared a single time. V is TRBV7-9 and J is TRBJ2-7, with D perhaps given as TRBD1 or TRBD2 (5 bases each). Trimming shortened V by 5 bases and J by 3 bases, and 11 bases separated the two germline ends. This CDR3 contains 13 residues. Germline CDR1 is SEHNR and CDR2 is FQNEAQ (reference sequence). This CDR3 reads CASSPEGNYEQYF. CDR3 sequence (DNA): TGTGCCAGCAGCCCCGAGGGGAACTACGAGCAGTACTTC.

The V gene is TRBV9, the J gene TRBJ2-5, with D uncertain. V lost 0 bases and J lost 5, with 8 bases in between. This CDR3 region has 13 residues. CDR1 is SGDLS, CDR2 YYNGEE, per germline. The CDR3 reads CASSVGLSETQYF. CDR3 nucleotide sequence: TGTGCCAGCAGCGTAGGACTTAGTGAGACCCAGTACTTC.

This clonotype was counted many times. The chain is built from TRBV7-2 and TRBJ2-1; the match to TRBD1 covers 9 bases. The germline CDR1 and CDR2 sequences are SGHTA and FQGNSA. The J segment lost 8 bases and the V segment lost 5 bases, leaving 7 bases of the junction unmatched. There are 14 residues in the CDR3. The CDR3 here is CASSMGQGLDEQFF. CDR3 DNA sequence: TGTGCCAGCAGCATGGGACAGGGTTTGGATGAGCAGTTCTTC.

This clonotype was counted a single time. V is TRBV10-1 and J is TRBJ2-1; the match to TRBD2 covers 8 bases. V was clipped by 4 bases and J by 1 base; unmatched bases: 6. This CDR3 is 16 amino acids long. Looked up from germline, CDR1 is WNHNN and CDR2 is SYGVQD (reference sequence). CDR3 residues: CASSGVIAGSYNEQFF. CDR3 nucleotide sequence: TGCGCCAGCAGTGGGGTTATAGCGGGATCCTACAATGAGCAGTTCTTC.

With regard to this clonotype: Likely a read error: the CDR3 ends without its conserved phenylalanine or tryptophan. This sequence joins TRBV5-5 and TRBJ1-5; D might be TRBD1 (6 bases). Trimming removed 4 bases at V and 0 bases at J, with 11 bases between. CDR3 length equals 15 residues. Germline V gives CDR1 SGHKS, CDR2 YYEKEE (reference sequence). As DNA, the CDR3 is TGTGCCAGCAGCCGGGGACACAATAGCAATCAGCCCCAGCATCTT. This encodes CASSRGHNSNQPQHL.

This clonotype showed up just a few times. The chain links TRBV7-3 to TRBJ2-3; weak D call: TRBD1 (6 bases). Germline V gene lookup returns CDR1 SGHTA and CDR2 FQGTGA. The CDR3 is 15 amino acids. V lost 5 bases, J lost 0 bases, and 12 bases lay in between. CDR3 nucleotide sequence: TGTGCCAGCAGCCCAGGGGCACCCAGCACAGATACGCAGTATTTT. Protein sequence: CASSPGAPSTDTQYF.

The rearrangement joins TRBV5-1 to TRBJ2-7; 8 nucleotides line up with TRBD1. The CDR3 is made up of 15 amino acids. The junction had 6 bases not matched to a gene; V was cut back by 0 bases and J by 4 bases. Germline V gene sequence: CDR1 SGHRS, CDR2 YFSETQ. The CDR3 reads CASSLDQGAFYEQYF. CDR3 nucleotide sequence: TGCGCCAGCAGCTTGGACCAGGGGGCCTTTTACGAGCAGTACTTC.

Details on this clonotype: The junction does not match germline at one end; this may be a read error. The chain couples TRBV2 to TRBJ2-5, with D perhaps TRBD2 (5 bases). The CDR3 runs 12 residues. Germline V gene data show CDR1 as SNHLY and CDR2 as FYNNEI. CDR3 bases: TGTGCCAGCAAATCCCAGATTAACCTCGGGAACTTC. Amino acid sequence: CASKSQINLGNF.

This clonotype was seen at least ten times. The CDR3 DNA sequence: TGCAGTGCTAAGGGAGGGTACGGAAACACTGAAGCTTTCTTT. Translated: CSAKGGYGNTEAFF. The chain links TRBV20-1 to TRBJ1-1; no clear D. The CDR3 length is 14 residues. Trimming removed 4 bases at V and 2 bases at J, with 14 bases between. Per the germline V gene, CDR1 is DFQATT and CDR2 is SNEGSKA (reference sequence).

There are a few counts of this clonotype. The J gene is TRBJ2-2, the V gene TRBV6-1, with TRBD2 matching 15 bases. This CDR3 has 17 amino acids. Germline lookup yields CDR1 MNHNS and CDR2 SASEGT. Trimming removed 5 bases from V and 5 bases from J; junction bases left unmatched: 6. Here the CDR3 DNA reads TGTGCCAGCAGTAGAGGACTAGCGGGAGGGCCGACCGGGGAGCTGTTTTTT. Translated: CASSRGLAGGPTGELFF.

Remarks on this clonotype: A read error is possible here, since a much larger clone lies one base away. The V gene is TRBV7-9, the J gene TRBJ2-7; 8 bases map to TRBD2. The end of the DNA aligns better with TRBJ2-1, so the J call may be wrong. There are 15 residues in the CDR3. In germline, CDR1 is SEHNR, CDR2 FQNEAQ (reference sequence). CDR3 sequence: CASSLRAGAGNGQFF. In nucleotides, the CDR3 is TGTGCCAGCAGCTTAAGAGCGGGAGCCGGAAATGGGCAGTTCTTC.

The chain uses TRBV12-3 or TRBV12-4 and TRBJ2-5, with no clear D. The CDR3 runs to 15 residues. Trimming pared 5 bases from V and 3 bases from J, leaving 16 bases between. The CDR3 DNA follows: TGTGCCAGCAGTCCAGGCCCTGGGGAAGAAGAGACCCAGTACTTC. Amino acid sequence: CASSPGPGEEETQYF.

This clonotype was seen at least ten times. The V and J genes are TRBV7-2 and TRBJ2-5; D is perhaps TRBD1 or TRBD2 (6 bases each). Germline CDR1 and CDR2: SGHTA and FQGNSA. Trimming stripped 1 base from V and 4 bases from J, with 10 bases between. The CDR3 sequence is 14 residues long. The CDR3, as DNA: TGTGCCAGCAGCTTAGTGGGGGGCCGAGAGACCCAGTACTTC. Protein product: CASSLVGGRETQYF. The complete variable domain, with remaining parts taken from reference TRBV7-2 and TRBJ2-5, reads GAGVSQSPSNKVTEKGKDVELRCDPISGHTALYWYRQSLGQGLEFLIYFQGNSAPDKSGLPSDRFSAERTGGSVSTLTIQRTQQEDSAVYLCASSLVGGRETQYFGPGTRLLVL.

There are many counts of this clonotype. The V gene is TRBV28, the J gene TRBJ1-5, with 7 bases fitting TRBD1. Germline loops: CDR1 MDHEN, CDR2 SYDVKM. CDR3 size: 14 residues. The trim removed 6 bases at V and 6 bases at J, leaving 8 bases unmatched. This CDR3 is CASSRRGGTQPQHF. The DNA of the CDR3 is TGTGCCAGCAGCCGGCGAGGGGGCACTCAGCCCCAGCATTTT.

This clonotype was seen at least ten times. The chain combines TRBV18 with TRBJ1-3; no reliable D call. The CDR3 length is 14 residues. Germline V lookup: CDR1 KGHSH, CDR2 LQKENI. The V gene lost 1 base and the J gene lost 3 bases, with 7 bases spanning the gap. The CDR3 coding sequence is TGTGCCAGCTCACCACAAGGAAATGGAAACACCATATATTTT. Translating gives CASSPQGNGNTIYF.